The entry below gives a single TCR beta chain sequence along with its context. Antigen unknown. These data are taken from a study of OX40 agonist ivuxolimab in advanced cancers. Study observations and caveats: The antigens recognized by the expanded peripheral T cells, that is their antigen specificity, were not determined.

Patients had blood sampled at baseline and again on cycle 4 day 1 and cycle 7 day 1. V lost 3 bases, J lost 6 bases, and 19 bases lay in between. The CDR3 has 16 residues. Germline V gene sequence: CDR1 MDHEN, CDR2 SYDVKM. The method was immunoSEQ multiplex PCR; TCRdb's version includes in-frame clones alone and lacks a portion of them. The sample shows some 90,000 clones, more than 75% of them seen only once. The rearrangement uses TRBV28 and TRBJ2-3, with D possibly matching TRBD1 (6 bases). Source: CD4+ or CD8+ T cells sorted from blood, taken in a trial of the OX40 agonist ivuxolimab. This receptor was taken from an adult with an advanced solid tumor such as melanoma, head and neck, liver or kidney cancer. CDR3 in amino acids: CASSFVLQGHWDTQYF. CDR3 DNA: TGTGCCAGCAGTTTTGTGCTCCAGGGGCATTGGGATACGCAGTATTTT.